This paragraph reports one TCR beta chain. In its sample, this clonotype was seen many times. Its antigen specificity is not known. No per-base quality is available; no much larger clone lies one base away. This entry comes from a study of early T cells in non-severe SARS-CoV-2 infection (dated by TCRdb to the early 2020s). Context from the whole study: TCR sequencing used bulk RNA from unsorted whole blood, so alpha and beta chains could not be paired. The study at large found these results: VDJdb matching was skewed toward anti-spike CD8 responses and likely underestimated virus-specific expansions, missing private and CD4 specificities.

To prepare the library, 5' RACE was applied. TCRdb lists the instrument as NextSeq 500. To correct for sequencing error and PCR bias, the TCR library protocol tagged individual cDNA molecules with unique molecular identifiers. TCR alpha and beta chains were both sequenced, and the abundances of alpha and beta sequences in each sample were closely correlated with each other. The authors processed their data as follows. V gene, J gene and CDR3 annotation of TCR sequences was performed with Decombinator V4. Expanded TCRs were defined as changing significantly between any two time points under a Poisson model with p below 0.0001. TCR abundances were normalised to the total number of TCRs sequenced in each sample and reported as counts per million. TRAV1-2 paired with TRAJ12, TRAJ20 or TRAJ33 defined MAIT TCRs, while TRAV10 paired with TRAJ18 defined iNKT TCRs. VDJdb, accessed on 1 November 2021, was searched for TCRs annotated for CMV, EBV and SARS-CoV-2, and TCRs annotated for more than one antigen were excluded. TCRdb reprocessed the public reads (quality trimming at Q25 with fastp, clone calling with MiXCR) and kept in-frame beta chains. Identical CDR3 protein sequences are pooled into one entry, listed with their most common genes and DNA. The V and J calls follow TCRdb's processing rather than the paper's. The table for this sample lists about 63,000 distinct CDR3 sequences; roughly 13% of them were counted only once. Around 4.7% of the sample lies in the top ten.

Trimming removed 3 bases from V and 5 bases from J; the gene matches leave 6 bases unexplained. Spanning cysteine to phenylalanine, the CDR3 consists of 16 amino acids. Kept here is only the CDR3 DNA, which spans 48 bases and is read in frame from base 1. From a lookup of the germline V gene, CDR1 and CDR2 are MNHEY and SVGAGI. Set within a cohort of healthcare workers in London, UK, this nested case-control study involved weekly PCR testing of nasopharyngeal swabs along with blood sampling. Between 23 and 31 March 2020, the week of the UK lockdown, healthcare workers were enrolled and then followed up weekly for as long as 16 weeks.

This receptor was identified in an adult who was a healthcare worker with PCR-confirmed SARS-CoV-2 infection or an uninfected control (not recorded which). The rearranged segments are TRBV6-5 and TRBJ2-7, with TRBD2 identical over 14 junction bases. The material sequenced was whole blood. CDR3 protein: CASSYLGTSGGNEQYF. The nucleotide sequence reads TGTGCCAGCAGTTATCTCGGGACTAGCGGGGGTAACGAGCAGTACTTC.